Listed here are 12 T cell receptor beta chains from one sample, sequenced in a study of blood T cell repertoires in COVID-19. Using immunoSEQ multiplex PCR, the repertoire was profiled, and TCRdb retains in-frame clones only, with some absent. Of approximately 160,000 clones listed, approximately 87% are singletons. Sample: peripheral blood. The receptors derive from a woman in her sixties or seventies with acute or convalescent COVID-19.

A word on this clone: Other DNA sequences of this sample code for an identical CDR3. This chain uses TRBV18 with TRBJ1-5; D is ambiguous. The germline CDR1 and CDR2 sequences are KGHSH and LQKENI. The V end lost 3 bases, the J end lost 2 bases, and 5 bases lay between the germline ends. The CDR3 length is 13 residues. The CDR3 is CASSPSGNQPQHF. CDR3 coding DNA: TGTGCCAGCTCACCCAGCGGCAATCAGCCCCAGCATTTT.

This sequence joins TRBV7-2 and TRBJ1-5, with TRBD1 matching 7 bases. The CDR3 has 15 residues. V lost 5 bases, J lost 2 bases, and 6 bases stayed unmatched. Germline CDR1 SGHTA, CDR2 FQGNSA. The CDR3 DNA follows: TGTGCCAGCAGCGCACAGGGGCCAGGCAATCAGCCCCAGCATTTT. Amino acids: CASSAQGPGNQPQHF.

This chain links TRBV6-2 or TRBV6-3 with TRBJ1-5, with D tentatively TRBD1 (5 bases). Trimming took off 6 bases at V and 6 bases at J, with 18 bases between the two ends. The CDR3 has 15 residues. Germline V gene data show CDR1 as MNHEY and CDR2 as SVGEGT. The CDR3, as DNA: TGTGCCAGCAGCCCGGGAGGACACCGCGGTCAGCCCCAGCATTTT. Encoded protein: CASSPGGHRGQPQHF.

The gene calls are TRBV5-1 and TRBJ1-3, with D possibly matching TRBD1 (6 bases). This CDR3 spans 15 amino acids. In germline, CDR1 is SGHRS, CDR2 YFSETQ. Between the trimmed V and J ends, which lost 0 bases and 0 bases, there was a span of 7 bases. The CDR3 sequence: CASSLEGVSGNTIYF. CDR3 nucleotide sequence: TGCGCCAGCAGCTTGGAGGGGGTCTCTGGAAACACCATATATTTT.

V gene TRBV27 combines with J gene TRBJ2-7, with no clear D. Germline V gene sequence: CDR1 MNHEY, CDR2 SMNVEV (reference sequence). CDR3 size: 14 residues. The V and J ends lost 6 bases and 0 bases respectively, with 12 bases between them. The DNA for the CDR3 is TGTGCCAGCAGGAGCGAGACTGGCTCCTACGAGCAGTACTTC. Translating it yields CASRSETGSYEQYF.

This rearrangement joins TRBV7-9 to TRBJ1-4; tentative D call: TRBD1 (5 bases). The V end lost 5 bases, the J end lost 0 bases, and 13 bases lay between the germline ends. This CDR3 is 16 amino acids long. The germline V gene encodes CDR1 SEHNR and CDR2 FQNEAQ (reference sequence). CDR3 protein: CASSAPRTTTNEKLFF. The CDR3 nucleotides read TGTGCCAGCAGCGCCCCCCGGACAACAACTAATGAAAAACTGTTTTTT.

V usage is TRBV29-1 and J usage is TRBJ2-1; TRBD2 might be the D (6 bases). Per the germline V gene, CDR1 is SQVTM and CDR2 is ANQGSEA. The CDR3 is 14 residues long. V lost 3 bases to trimming and J lost 3 bases, with 12 bases between them. CDR3 bases: TGCAGCGTTGAGGCGGGAATGATCTACAATGAGCAGTTCTTC. It encodes CSVEAGMIYNEQFF.

This clone was seen only a few times. This rearrangement joins TRBV6-5 to TRBJ1-5, with 7 bases identical to TRBD1. Germline V gives CDR1 MNHEY, CDR2 SVGAGI. Germline trimming cut 4 bases from V and 6 bases from J; bases unmatched to any gene: 6. The CDR3 is 14 residues long. CDR3 nucleotides: TGTGCCAGCAGTTCCGACAGGGCGGGTCAGCCCCAGCATTTT. This codes for CASSSDRAGQPQHF.

The chain employs TRBV2 and TRBJ1-6; no clear D. V lost 4 bases and J lost 9, with 10 bases in between. This CDR3 has 13 amino acids. The germline V gene has CDR1 SNHLY and CDR2 FYNNEI. In DNA form, the CDR3 reads TGTGCCAGCAGTGTTGTGAGGCTTTCACCCCTCCACTTT. Protein sequence: CASSVVRLSPLHF. The whole variable domain, remainder taken from reference TRBV2 and TRBJ1-6, is EPEVTQTPSHQVTQMGQEVILRCVPISNHLYFYWYRQILGQKVEFLVSFYNNEISEKSEIFDDQFSVERPDGSNFTLKIRSTKLEDSAMYFCASSVVRLSPLHFGNGTRLTVT.

The rearrangement joins TRBV27 to TRBJ1-5, with 9 positions matching TRBD1. The CDR3 runs to 15 residues. V trimming: 5 bases; J trimming: 1 base; junction bases outside the gene matches: 3. Germline V gene lookup returns CDR1 MNHEY and CDR2 SMNVEV (reference sequence). The CDR3 loop reads CASSPGQGSNQPQHF. The CDR3 coding sequence is TGTGCCAGCAGTCCCGGACAGGGGAGCAATCAGCCCCAGCATTTT.

This clone was seen only a few times. The rearrangement joins TRBV20-1 to TRBJ2-1; D unclear. The CDR3 consists of 11 residues. Germline lookup yields CDR1 DFQATT and CDR2 SNEGSKA (reference sequence). With 4 bases removed from V and 2 bases from J, the gap between germline ends came to 3 bases. The CDR3 coding sequence is TGCAGTGCTACTCCCTACAATGAGCAGTTCTTC. This gives the protein CSATPYNEQFF.

V gene TRBV10-3 combines with J gene TRBJ1-1, with D possibly being TRBD1 (6 bases). The V end lost 2 bases, the J end lost 2 bases, and 12 bases lay between the germline ends. Germline V gene data show CDR1 as ENHRY and CDR2 as SYGVKD. The CDR3 is 15 residues long. CDR3 coding DNA: TGTGCCATCAGTGAGGTCGGACAGACAAACACTGAAGCTTTCTTT. It specifies CAISEVGQTNTEAFF.